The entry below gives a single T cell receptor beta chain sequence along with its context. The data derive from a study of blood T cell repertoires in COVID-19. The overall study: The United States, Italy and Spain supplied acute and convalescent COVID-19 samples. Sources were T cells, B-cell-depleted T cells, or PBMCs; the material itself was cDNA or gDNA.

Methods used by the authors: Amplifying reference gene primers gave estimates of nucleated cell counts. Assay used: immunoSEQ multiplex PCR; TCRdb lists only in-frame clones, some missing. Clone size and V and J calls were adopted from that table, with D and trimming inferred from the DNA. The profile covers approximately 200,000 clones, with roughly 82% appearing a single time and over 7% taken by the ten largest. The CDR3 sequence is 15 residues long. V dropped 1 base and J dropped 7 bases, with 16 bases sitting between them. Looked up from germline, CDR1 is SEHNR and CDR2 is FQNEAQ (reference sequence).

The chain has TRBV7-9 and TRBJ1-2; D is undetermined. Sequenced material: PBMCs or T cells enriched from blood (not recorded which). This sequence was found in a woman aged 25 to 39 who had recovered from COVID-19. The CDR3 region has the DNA TGTGCCAGCAGCTTAGAGTTATCGTGGCACGCTGGCTACACCTTC. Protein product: CASSLELSWHAGYTF.